Listed below are T cell receptor beta chains from one sample, sequenced in a study of a mutant IDH1 vaccine in newly diagnosed glioma. Profiling relied on immunoSEQ multiplex PCR, and the TCRdb table lists in-frame clones only, not all of them. The data hold tens of thousands of clones, with 87% observed a single time. For these receptors, no antigen is known. The starting material was PBMCs, obtained from a glioma patient whose treatment included an IDH1 peptide vaccine. Every receptor here comes from a man aged 35-49 years with glioma. Each CDR3 is given without its conserved first and last residue. The order of the fields is J gene, V gene, CDR3 protein.

>TRBJ2-2|TRBV6-5
ASSSDLSVELF
>TRBJ1-2|TRBV19
ASTFLDREDGYT
>TRBJ2-2|TRBV29-1
SVSRGNTGELF
>TRBJ1-1|TRBV7-3
ASSSGQGARAAF
>TRBJ2-1|TRBV29-1
SGRRTSNEQF
>TRBJ1-2|TRBV4-3
ASSRGGANYGYT
>TRBJ1-2|TRBV10-3
AIRHKLENYGYT
>TRBJ2-1|TRBV6-1
ASDTGTSTNNEQF
>TRBJ1-2|TRBV5-1
ASSLEGAIYGYT
>TRBJ2-5|TRBV7-9
ASSLSGETQY
>TRBJ1-2|TRBV27
ASSPTGHGYT
>TRBJ1-1|TRBV18
ASSPLQGASTEAF
>TRBJ1-5|TRBV19
ASSVDRGGNQPQH
>TRBJ1-5|TRBV7-2
ASSSSYALQVPQH
>TRBJ2-7|TRBV7-2
ASSLGASGIYEQY
>TRBJ2-3|TRBV9
ASSVGHITSTDTQY
>TRBJ2-7|TRBV7-9
ASSLRTGASYEQY
>TRBJ2-7|TRBV4-1
ASTLEQGLYEQY
>TRBJ2-2|TRBV5-5
ASSLVVYTGELF
>TRBJ2-6|TRBV13
ASTVSGANVLT
>TRBJ2-1|TRBV4-3
ASSEILGGNFLDNEQF
>TRBJ1-1|TRBV27
ASSLPFQENTEAF